These T cell receptor beta chains were read from a single sample in a study of cytomegalovirus exposure and HLA in healthy donors. Profiling relied on immunoSEQ multiplex PCR, and the TCRdb table lists in-frame clones only, not all of them. The data hold more than 130,000 clones, with roughly 75% observed a single time. The specimen sequenced was PBMCs. Receptors were obtained from a man aged 25-40 years in good health and CMV-seronegative. Each CDR3 is given with its conserved first and last residue. Each record gives: D gene, clone size, J gene, V gene, CDR3 protein, CDR3 DNA. D genes are given only for firm matches. Clone size is shown for a subset of rows, as once, few, many or a class of expanded clone.

d_call: TRBD1; clone_size: many; j_call: TRBJ2-5; v_call: TRBV6-1; cdr3_aa: CASSEGGQGGETQYF; cdr3_nt: TGTGCCAGCAGTGAAGGGGGACAGGGGGGAGAGACCCAGTACTTC
d_call: TRBD1; clone_size: .; j_call: TRBJ2-4; v_call: TRBV5-4; cdr3_aa: CASSLGETGVRFYF; cdr3_nt: TGTGCCAGCAGCTTGGGGGAGACAGGGGTCCGTTTTTACTTC
d_call: TRBD2; clone_size: .; j_call: TRBJ2-3; v_call: TRBV28; cdr3_aa: CASSLFPPAGNTDTQYF; cdr3_nt: TGTGCCAGCAGTTTATTCCCCCCAGCGGGAAACACAGATACGCAGTATTTT
d_call: TRBD1; clone_size: .; j_call: TRBJ2-1; v_call: TRBV5-1; cdr3_aa: CASSGGQGAYNEQFF; cdr3_nt: TGCGCCAGCAGCGGAGGACAGGGCGCATACAATGAGCAGTTCTTC
d_call: TRBD1; clone_size: few; j_call: TRBJ1-3; v_call: TRBV7-2; cdr3_aa: CASSGRQGTSGNTIYF; cdr3_nt: TGTGCCAGCAGCGGGCGACAGGGGACCTCTGGAAACACCATATATTTT
d_call: .; clone_size: .; j_call: TRBJ2-5; v_call: TRBV5-1; cdr3_aa: CASAVQQGSYASRLETQYF; cdr3_nt: TGCGCCAGCGCCGTCCAGCAAGGGAGTTATGCTTCTCGGTTGGAGACCCAGTACTTC
d_call: .; clone_size: .; j_call: TRBJ2-7; v_call: TRBV7-9; cdr3_aa: CASSLPGTDSYEQYF; cdr3_nt: TGTGCCAGCAGCTTACCCGGGACTGACTCCTACGAGCAGTACTTC
d_call: .; clone_size: once; j_call: TRBJ2-6; v_call: TRBV6-5; cdr3_aa: CASKSLSGANVLTF; cdr3_nt: TGTGCCAGTAAGAGCCTTTCTGGGGCCAACGTCCTGACTTTC
d_call: .; clone_size: .; j_call: TRBJ1-5; v_call: TRBV27; cdr3_aa: CASSLNGGGSNQPQHF; cdr3_nt: TGTGCCAGCAGTTTAAACGGGGGTGGTAGCAATCAGCCCCAGCATTTT
d_call: .; clone_size: .; j_call: TRBJ2-3; v_call: TRBV7-9; cdr3_aa: CASSRALTVSTDTQYF; cdr3_nt: TGTGCCAGCAGCCGAGCGTTGACGGTTTCCACAGATACGCAGTATTTT
d_call: TRBD2; clone_size: .; j_call: TRBJ2-1; v_call: TRBV28; cdr3_aa: CASSPRWGLAGGDEQFF; cdr3_nt: TGTGCCAGCAGTCCGCGTTGGGGACTAGCGGGAGGTGATGAGCAGTTCTTC
d_call: .; clone_size: .; j_call: TRBJ2-7; v_call: TRBV2; cdr3_aa: CASCRFTYEQYF; cdr3_nt: TGTGCCAGCTGTCGTTTTACCTACGAGCAGTACTTC
d_call: TRBD1; clone_size: .; j_call: TRBJ2-1; v_call: TRBV27; cdr3_aa: CASSLYRTGVYNEQFF; cdr3_nt: TGTGCCAGCAGTTTATACAGGACAGGCGTTTACAATGAGCAGTTCTTC
d_call: TRBD2; clone_size: .; j_call: TRBJ2-6; v_call: TRBV2; cdr3_aa: CASRGGGGRAGANVLTF; cdr3_nt: TGTGCCAGCAGGGGAGGCGGGGGGCGGGCTGGGGCCAACGTCCTGACTTTC
d_call: .; clone_size: .; j_call: TRBJ2-3; v_call: TRBV11-2; cdr3_aa: CASSLDWAGADTQYF; cdr3_nt: TGTGCCAGCAGCTTAGATTGGGCTGGCGCAGATACGCAGTATTTT
d_call: TRBD1; clone_size: .; j_call: TRBJ2-4; v_call: TRBV5-4; cdr3_aa: CASSRPGTGLNIQYF; cdr3_nt: TGTGCCAGCAGCCGCCCCGGGACAGGGTTAAACATTCAGTACTTC
d_call: TRBD2; clone_size: .; j_call: TRBJ2-1; v_call: TRBV7-9; cdr3_aa: CASSSGLAGGEQFF; cdr3_nt: TGTGCCAGCAGCTCCGGACTAGCGGGAGGTGAGCAGTTCTTC
d_call: TRBD1; clone_size: .; j_call: TRBJ2-1; v_call: TRBV6-5; cdr3_aa: CASSLGTGVYNEQFF; cdr3_nt: TGTGCCAGCAGTCTCGGGACAGGGGTTTACAATGAGCAGTTCTTC
d_call: .; clone_size: .; j_call: TRBJ1-1; v_call: TRBV19; cdr3_aa: CASSMSSTGKAFF; cdr3_nt: TGTGCCAGTAGTATGAGTAGCACCGGAAAGGCTTTCTTT
d_call: TRBD1; clone_size: .; j_call: TRBJ2-5; v_call: TRBV7-9; cdr3_aa: CASSLDRGFETQYF; cdr3_nt: TGTGCCAGCAGCTTGGACAGGGGATTCGAGACCCAGTACTTC
d_call: .; clone_size: few; j_call: TRBJ1-5; v_call: TRBV16; cdr3_aa: CASSRGGRTPQHF; cdr3_nt: TGTGCCAGCAGCAGGGGGGGAAGGACGCCCCAGCATTTT
d_call: TRBD2; clone_size: .; j_call: TRBJ2-7; v_call: TRBV27; cdr3_aa: CASSPRGSGSYEQYF; cdr3_nt: TGTGCCAGCAGTCCCCGGGGTAGCGGGAGCTACGAGCAGTACTTC
d_call: TRBD1; clone_size: .; j_call: TRBJ1-2; v_call: TRBV2; cdr3_aa: CASRPGQGFYGYTF; cdr3_nt: TGTGCCAGCAGGCCGGGACAGGGGTTCTATGGCTACACCTTC
d_call: TRBD1; clone_size: .; j_call: TRBJ2-7; v_call: TRBV10-2; cdr3_aa: CASQRTGGQSSYEQYF; cdr3_nt: TGCGCCAGTCAACGGACAGGGGGCCAAAGCTCCTACGAGCAGTACTTC
d_call: TRBD1; clone_size: few; j_call: TRBJ1-4; v_call: TRBV4-2; cdr3_aa: CASSQTSGTGDEKLFF; cdr3_nt: TGTGCCAGCAGCCAAACCTCCGGGACAGGGGATGAAAAACTGTTTTTT
d_call: .; clone_size: .; j_call: TRBJ1-4; v_call: TRBV7-9; cdr3_aa: CASSIFPRTEGEKLFF; cdr3_nt: TGTGCCAGCAGCATCTTTCCCCGGACAGAGGGTGAAAAACTGTTTTTT
d_call: .; clone_size: .; j_call: TRBJ2-2; v_call: TRBV19; cdr3_aa: CASSTVNANTGELFF; cdr3_nt: TGTGCCAGTAGTACCGTAAATGCGAACACCGGGGAGCTGTTTTTT
d_call: TRBD2; clone_size: few; j_call: TRBJ2-7; v_call: TRBV2; cdr3_aa: CASSESSGSYEQYF; cdr3_nt: TGTGCCAGCAGTGAGTCTAGCGGGAGCTACGAGCAGTACTTC
d_call: TRBD1; clone_size: .; j_call: TRBJ2-4; v_call: TRBV11-1; cdr3_aa: CASSPGTALAKNIQYF; cdr3_nt: TGTGCCAGCAGCCCAGGGACAGCCCTAGCCAAAAACATTCAGTACTTC
d_call: .; clone_size: .; j_call: TRBJ2-7; v_call: TRBV2; cdr3_aa: CASSERRQSYEQYF; cdr3_nt: TGTGCCAGCAGTGAGAGGAGACAGTCCTACGAGCAGTACTTC
d_call: .; clone_size: .; j_call: TRBJ2-7; v_call: TRBV29-1; cdr3_aa: CSVVGRDFYEQYF; cdr3_nt: TGCAGCGTTGTAGGCAGGGATTTTTACGAGCAGTACTTC
d_call: .; clone_size: .; j_call: TRBJ1-2; v_call: TRBV19; cdr3_aa: CASSIPGDYYGYTF; cdr3_nt: TGTGCCAGTAGTATCCCCGGGGACTACTATGGCTACACCTTC
d_call: .; clone_size: .; j_call: TRBJ2-3; v_call: TRBV5-1; cdr3_aa: CASSLAQGSGGDTQYF; cdr3_nt: TGCGCCAGCAGCTTGGCCCAGGGGTCTGGCGGGGATACGCAGTATTTT
d_call: TRBD1; clone_size: .; j_call: TRBJ1-2; v_call: TRBV7-9; cdr3_aa: CASSRDSRVYGYTF; cdr3_nt: TGTGCCAGCAGCCGGGACAGCCGTGTCTATGGCTACACCTTC
d_call: TRBD1; clone_size: few; j_call: TRBJ1-4; v_call: TRBV4-1; cdr3_aa: CASSWTGGEKLFF; cdr3_nt: TGCGCCAGCAGCTGGACAGGGGGGGAAAAACTGTTTTTT
d_call: .; clone_size: once; j_call: TRBJ2-2; v_call: TRBV6-1; cdr3_aa: CASSARSRGGAGELFF; cdr3_nt: TGTGCCAGCAGTGCACGTTCAAGGGGGGGGGCCGGGGAGCTGTTTTTT
d_call: TRBD1; clone_size: .; j_call: TRBJ1-5; v_call: TRBV19; cdr3_aa: CASSIEPDRSDQPQHF; cdr3_nt: TGTGCCAGTAGTATAGAGCCGGACAGGTCAGATCAGCCCCAGCATTTT
d_call: TRBD1; clone_size: .; j_call: TRBJ1-5; v_call: TRBV18; cdr3_aa: CASSPDRGFQPQHF; cdr3_nt: TGTGCCAGCTCTCCCGACAGGGGGTTCCAGCCCCAGCATTTT
d_call: .; clone_size: .; j_call: TRBJ2-4; v_call: TRBV7-2; cdr3_aa: CASSQGGSLAKNIQYF; cdr3_nt: TGTGCCAGCAGCCAAGGAGGGTCATTAGCCAAAAACATTCAGTACTTC
d_call: .; clone_size: .; j_call: TRBJ1-6; v_call: TRBV28; cdr3_aa: CASSLFTGHSLHF; cdr3_nt: TGTGCCAGCAGTTTATTCACCGGACACTCCCTCCACTTT
d_call: TRBD2; clone_size: .; j_call: TRBJ2-1; v_call: TRBV6-5; cdr3_aa: CASKFRTSGYNEQFF; cdr3_nt: TGTGCCAGCAAGTTCAGGACTAGCGGTTACAATGAGCAGTTCTTC
d_call: TRBD1; clone_size: few; j_call: TRBJ1-5; v_call: TRBV7-9; cdr3_aa: CASSFTGGNQPQHF; cdr3_nt: TGTGCCAGCAGCTTTACAGGGGGGAATCAGCCCCAGCATTTT
d_call: TRBD2; clone_size: few; j_call: TRBJ2-3; v_call: TRBV6-1; cdr3_aa: CASSGWSGGGTDTQYF; cdr3_nt: TGTGCCAGCAGTGGTTGGAGCGGGGGGGGGACAGATACGCAGTATTTT
d_call: .; clone_size: .; j_call: TRBJ2-5; v_call: TRBV29-1; cdr3_aa: CSVEYRGLRGTQYF; cdr3_nt: TGCAGCGTTGAATATCGGGGACTTAGAGGGACCCAGTACTTC
d_call: .; clone_size: few; j_call: TRBJ1-4; v_call: TRBV5-1; cdr3_aa: CASSLDSTNEKLFF; cdr3_nt: TGCGCCAGCAGCTTGGACTCAACTAATGAAAAACTGTTTTTT
d_call: .; clone_size: .; j_call: TRBJ2-3; v_call: TRBV9; cdr3_aa: CASSVRTVLPTDTQYF; cdr3_nt: TGTGCCAGCAGCGTACGAACAGTGCTTCCCACAGATACGCAGTATTTT
d_call: .; clone_size: .; j_call: TRBJ2-3; v_call: TRBV2; cdr3_aa: CASSVSLSDTQYF; cdr3_nt: TGTGCCAGCAGTGTGTCCCTATCAGATACGCAGTATTTT
d_call: .; clone_size: few; j_call: TRBJ2-3; v_call: TRBV4-1; cdr3_aa: CASSQDPTDTQYF; cdr3_nt: TGCGCCAGCAGCCAAGACCCTACAGATACGCAGTATTTT
d_call: .; clone_size: .; j_call: TRBJ2-6; v_call: TRBV7-6; cdr3_aa: CASSLGGAGANVLTF; cdr3_nt: TGTGCCAGCAGCTTAGGCGGGGCTGGGGCCAACGTCCTGACTTTC